This T cell receptor (beta chain) was captured in a study of CD8 T cells in Susac syndrome. After extraction with the RNeasy kit, about 0.45 to 1 ug of the RNA was reverse transcribed using random hexamers. One entry per CDR3 protein, called by TCRdb with MiXCR from the immunoSEQ multiplex PCR reads. Altogether roughly 150,000 distinct CDR3 sequences are present, nearly 97% being singletons, with the ten largest covering over 0.12%. Per the germline V gene, CDR1 is DFQATT and CDR2 is SNEGSKA (reference sequence). This CDR3 has 14 residues. Trimming left V 5 bases short and J 1 base short, with 14 bases between.

V gene TRBV20-1 combines with J gene TRBJ1-2; D uncertain. This clonotype originated in a human donor with multiple sclerosis. The specimen was CD8+ T cells from PBMCs. Here the CDR3 reads CSARGLADNYGYTF. The CDR3 DNA is TGCAGTGCTCGGGGTCTTGCCGATAACTATGGCTACACCTTC.